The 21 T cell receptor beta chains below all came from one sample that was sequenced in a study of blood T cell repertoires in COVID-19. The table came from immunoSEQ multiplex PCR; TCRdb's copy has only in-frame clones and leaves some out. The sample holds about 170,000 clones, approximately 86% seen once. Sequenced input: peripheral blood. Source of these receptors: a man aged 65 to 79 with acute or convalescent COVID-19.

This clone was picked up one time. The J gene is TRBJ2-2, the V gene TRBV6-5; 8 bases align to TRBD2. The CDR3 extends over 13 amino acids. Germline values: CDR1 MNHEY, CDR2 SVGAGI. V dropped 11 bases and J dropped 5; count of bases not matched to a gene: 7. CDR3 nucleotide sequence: TGTGCCTATCCACGGGAGGGGACCGGGGAGCTGTTTTTT. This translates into CAYPREGTGELFF.

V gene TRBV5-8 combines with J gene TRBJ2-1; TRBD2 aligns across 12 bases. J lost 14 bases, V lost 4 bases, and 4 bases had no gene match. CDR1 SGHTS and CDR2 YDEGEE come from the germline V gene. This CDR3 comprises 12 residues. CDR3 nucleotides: TGTGCCAGCAGCCCGACTAGCGGGAGTAAGTTCTTC. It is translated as CASSPTSGSKFF.

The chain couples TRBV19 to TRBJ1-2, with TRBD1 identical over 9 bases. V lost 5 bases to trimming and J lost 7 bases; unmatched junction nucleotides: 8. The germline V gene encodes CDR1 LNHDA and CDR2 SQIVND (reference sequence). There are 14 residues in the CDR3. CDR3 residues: CASSVHRGQGGYTF. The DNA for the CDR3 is TGTGCCAGTAGTGTACACAGGGGGCAGGGTGGCTACACCTTC.

The CDR3 loop reads CASSPAASADTQYF. CDR3 nucleotide sequence: TGTGCCAGCAGCCCCGCTGCTAGTGCAGATACGCAGTATTTT. V and J are TRBV7-2 and TRBJ2-3, with unresolved D. V was clipped by 5 bases and J by 4 bases, with 13 bases between them. The CDR3 has 14 amino acids. Per germline, CDR1 SGHTA and CDR2 FQGNSA. Variable domain in full (rest from reference TRBV7-2 and TRBJ2-3): GAGVSQSPSNKVTEKGKDVELRCDPISGHTALYWYRQSLGQGLEFLIYFQGNSAPDKSGLPSDRFSAERTGGSVSTLTIQRTQQEDSAVYLCASSPAASADTQYFGPGTRLTVL.

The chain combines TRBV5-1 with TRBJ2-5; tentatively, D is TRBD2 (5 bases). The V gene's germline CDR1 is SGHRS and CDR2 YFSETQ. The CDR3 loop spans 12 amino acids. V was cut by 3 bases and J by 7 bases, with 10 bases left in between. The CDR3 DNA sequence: TGCGCCAGCAGCTACAGTGGAGGGACCCAGTACTTC. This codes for CASSYSGGTQYF.

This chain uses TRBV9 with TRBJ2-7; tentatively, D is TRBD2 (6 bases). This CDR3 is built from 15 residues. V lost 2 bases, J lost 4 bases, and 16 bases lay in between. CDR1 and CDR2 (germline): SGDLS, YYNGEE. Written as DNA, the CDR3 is TGTGCCAGCAGCGTGGCGGCGGGGTGGGTGTACGAGCAGTACTTC. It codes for CASSVAAGWVYEQYF. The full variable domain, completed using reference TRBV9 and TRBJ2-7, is DSGVTQTPKHLITATGQRVTLRCSPRSGDLSVYWYQQSLDQGLQFLIQYYNGEERAKGNILERFSAQQFPDLHSELNLSSLELGDSALYFCASSVAAGWVYEQYFGPGTRLTVT.

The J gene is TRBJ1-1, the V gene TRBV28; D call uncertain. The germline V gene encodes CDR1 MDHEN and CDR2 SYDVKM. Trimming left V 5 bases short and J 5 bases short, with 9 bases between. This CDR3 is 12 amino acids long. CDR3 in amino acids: CASSPGGTEAFF. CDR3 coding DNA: TGTGCCAGCAGTCCGGGCGGGACTGAAGCTTTCTTT.

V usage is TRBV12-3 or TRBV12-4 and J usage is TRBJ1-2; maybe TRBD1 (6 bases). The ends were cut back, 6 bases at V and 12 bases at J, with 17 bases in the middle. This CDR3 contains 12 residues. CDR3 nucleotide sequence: TGTGCCAGCAGCGGAGCTTACAGGGTCCACACCTTC. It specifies CASSGAYRVHTF.

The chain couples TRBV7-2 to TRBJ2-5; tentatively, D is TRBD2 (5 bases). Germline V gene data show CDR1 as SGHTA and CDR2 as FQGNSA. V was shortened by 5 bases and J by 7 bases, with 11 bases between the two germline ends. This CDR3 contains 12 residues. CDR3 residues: CASSRGGLTQYF. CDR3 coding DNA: TGTGCCAGCAGCCGCGGAGGTTTGACCCAGTACTTC.

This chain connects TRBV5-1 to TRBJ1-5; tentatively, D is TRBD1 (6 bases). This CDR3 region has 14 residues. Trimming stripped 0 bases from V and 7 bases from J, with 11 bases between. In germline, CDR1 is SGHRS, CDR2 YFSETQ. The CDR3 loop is CASSLAPGEQPQHF. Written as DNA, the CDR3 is TGCGCCAGCAGCTTGGCGCCAGGGGAGCAGCCCCAGCATTTT.

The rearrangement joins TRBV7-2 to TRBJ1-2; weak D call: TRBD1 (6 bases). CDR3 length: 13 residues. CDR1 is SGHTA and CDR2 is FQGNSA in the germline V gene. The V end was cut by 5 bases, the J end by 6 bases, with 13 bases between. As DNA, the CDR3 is TGTGCCAGCAGCCAAGGACAGCTCCATGGCTACACCTTC. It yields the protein CASSQGQLHGYTF.

CDR3 amino acids: CASSLTSGANEQFF. In DNA form, the CDR3 reads TGCGCCAGCAGCTTGACTAGCGGGGCCAATGAGCAGTTCTTC. The chain employs TRBV5-1 and TRBJ2-1; 10 bases are a match to TRBD2. The V segment lost 1 base and the J segment 6 bases; nucleotides outside the gene matches: 1. The CDR3 is 14 residues long. Germline V lookup: CDR1 SGHRS, CDR2 YFSETQ. The whole variable domain, remainder taken from reference TRBV5-1 and TRBJ2-1, is KAGVTQTPRYLIKTRGQQVTLSCSPISGHRSVSWYQQTPGQGLQFLFEYFSETQRNKGNFPGRFSGRQFSNSRSEMNVSTLELGDSALYLCASSLTSGANEQFFGPGTRLTVL.

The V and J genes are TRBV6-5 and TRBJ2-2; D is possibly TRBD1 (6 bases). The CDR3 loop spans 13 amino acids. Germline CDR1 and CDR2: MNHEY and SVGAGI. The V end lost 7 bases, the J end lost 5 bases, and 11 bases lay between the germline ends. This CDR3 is CASTPQGTGELFF. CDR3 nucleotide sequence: TGTGCCAGCACCCCCCAGGGGACCGGGGAGCTGTTTTTT.

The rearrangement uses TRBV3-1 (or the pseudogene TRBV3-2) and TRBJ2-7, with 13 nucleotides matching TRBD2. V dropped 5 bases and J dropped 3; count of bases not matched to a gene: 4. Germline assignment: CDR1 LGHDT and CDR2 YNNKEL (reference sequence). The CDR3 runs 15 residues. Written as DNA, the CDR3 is TGTGCCAGCAGCACTAGCGGGGGGGGTTTCTACGAGCAGTACTTC. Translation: CASSTSGGGFYEQYF.

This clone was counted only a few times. CDR3 bases: TGCGCCAGCAGCCAATCAATACTGGGACTAGTGGGCCCCGGGGAGCTGTTTTTT. The encoded protein is CASSQSILGLVGPGELFF. This chain uses TRBV4-3 with TRBJ2-2, with 8 bases aligning to TRBD2. Germline V gives CDR1 LGHNA, CDR2 YSLEER. The V gene end was trimmed by 2 bases and the J gene end by 6 bases; junction bases not matched to a gene: 14. The CDR3 length is 18 residues.

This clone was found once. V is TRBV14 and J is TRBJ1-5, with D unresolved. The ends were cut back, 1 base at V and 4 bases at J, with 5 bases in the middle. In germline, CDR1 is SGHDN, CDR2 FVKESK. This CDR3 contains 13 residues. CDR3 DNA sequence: TGTGCCAGCAGCCAAGCCCTAAATCAGCCCCAGCATTTT. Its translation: CASSQALNQPQHF. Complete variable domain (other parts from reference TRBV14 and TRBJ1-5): EAGVTQFPSHSVIEKGQTVTLRCDPISGHDNLYWYRRVMGKEIKFLLHFVKESKQDESGMPNNRFLAERTGGTYSTLKVQPAELEDSGVYFCASSQALNQPQHFGDGTRLSIL.

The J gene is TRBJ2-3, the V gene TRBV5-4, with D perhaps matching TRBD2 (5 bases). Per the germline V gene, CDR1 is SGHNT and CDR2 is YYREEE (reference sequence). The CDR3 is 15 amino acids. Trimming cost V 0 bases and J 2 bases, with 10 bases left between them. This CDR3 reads CASSLVRGNTDTQYF. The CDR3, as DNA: TGTGCCAGCAGCTTGGTACGGGGAAACACAGATACGCAGTATTTT.

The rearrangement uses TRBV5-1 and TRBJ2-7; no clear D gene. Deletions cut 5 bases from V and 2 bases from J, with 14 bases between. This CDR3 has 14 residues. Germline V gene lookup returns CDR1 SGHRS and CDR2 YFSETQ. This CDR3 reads CASSSSGRTYEQYF. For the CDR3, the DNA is TGCGCCAGCAGTTCATCCGGCAGGACCTACGAGCAGTACTTC. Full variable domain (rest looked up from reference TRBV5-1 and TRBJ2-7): KAGVTQTPRYLIKTRGQQVTLSCSPISGHRSVSWYQQTPGQGLQFLFEYFSETQRNKGNFPGRFSGRQFSNSRSEMNVSTLELGDSALYLCASSSSGRTYEQYFGPGTRLTVT.

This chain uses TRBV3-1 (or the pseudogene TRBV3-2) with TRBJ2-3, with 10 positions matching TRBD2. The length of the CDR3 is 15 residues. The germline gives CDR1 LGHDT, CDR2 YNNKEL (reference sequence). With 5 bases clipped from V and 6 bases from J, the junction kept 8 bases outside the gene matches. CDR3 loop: CASSSLAGVRDTQYF. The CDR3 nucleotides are TGTGCCAGCAGCTCCCTAGCGGGGGTTCGGGATACGCAGTATTTT.

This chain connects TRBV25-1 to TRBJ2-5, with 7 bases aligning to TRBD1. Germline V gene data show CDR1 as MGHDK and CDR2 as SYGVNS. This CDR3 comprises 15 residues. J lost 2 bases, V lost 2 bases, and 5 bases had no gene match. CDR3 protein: CASSEGTDPQETQYF. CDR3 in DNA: TGTGCCAGCAGTGAAGGGACAGACCCTCAAGAGACCCAGTACTTC.

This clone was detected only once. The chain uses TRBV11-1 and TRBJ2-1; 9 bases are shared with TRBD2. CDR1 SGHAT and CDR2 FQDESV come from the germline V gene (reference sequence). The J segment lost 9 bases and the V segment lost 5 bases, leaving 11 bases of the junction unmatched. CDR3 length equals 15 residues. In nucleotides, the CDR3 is TGTGCCAGCAGCCCCCAGATAGCGGGAGAAGGTGAGCAGTTCTTC. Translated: CASSPQIAGEGEQFF. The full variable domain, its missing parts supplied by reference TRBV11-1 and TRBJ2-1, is EAEVAQSPRYKITEKSQAVAFWCDPISGHATLYWYRQILGQGPELLVQFQDESVVDDSQLPKDRFSAERLKGVDSTLKIQPAELGDSAMYLCASSPQIAGEGEQFFGPGTRLTVL.